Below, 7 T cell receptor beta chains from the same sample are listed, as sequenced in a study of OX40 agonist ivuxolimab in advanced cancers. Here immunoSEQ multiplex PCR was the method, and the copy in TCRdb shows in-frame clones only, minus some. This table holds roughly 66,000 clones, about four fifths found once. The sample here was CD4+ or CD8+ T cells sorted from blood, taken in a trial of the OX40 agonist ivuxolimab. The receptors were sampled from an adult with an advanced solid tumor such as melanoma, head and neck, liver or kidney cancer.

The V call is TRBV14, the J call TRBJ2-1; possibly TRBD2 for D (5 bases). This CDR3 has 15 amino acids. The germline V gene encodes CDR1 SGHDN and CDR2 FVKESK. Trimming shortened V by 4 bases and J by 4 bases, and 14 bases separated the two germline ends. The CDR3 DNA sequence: TGTGCCAGCAGCCCCAGTGGCGGGCCTTACAATGAGCAGTTCTTC. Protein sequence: CASSPSGGPYNEQFF.

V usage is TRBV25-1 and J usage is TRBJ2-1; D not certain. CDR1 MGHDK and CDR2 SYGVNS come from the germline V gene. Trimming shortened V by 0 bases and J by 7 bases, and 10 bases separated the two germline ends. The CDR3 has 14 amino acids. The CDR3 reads CASSEYEVWNEQFF. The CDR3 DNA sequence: TGTGCCAGCAGTGAATATGAGGTTTGGAATGAGCAGTTCTTC.

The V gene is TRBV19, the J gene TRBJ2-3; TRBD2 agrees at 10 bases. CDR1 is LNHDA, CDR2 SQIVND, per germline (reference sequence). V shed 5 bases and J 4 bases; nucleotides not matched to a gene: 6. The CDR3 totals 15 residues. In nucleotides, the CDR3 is TGTGCCAGTAGTCGCCTAGCGGGAGTACCAGATACGCAGTATTTT. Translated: CASSRLAGVPDTQYF.

CDR3 bases: TGTGCCACCACGGGACAGGGGAACACCGGGGAGCTGTTTTTT. This sequence encodes CATTGQGNTGELFF. This chain joins TRBV10-3 and TRBJ2-2; 9 bases are a match to TRBD1. This CDR3 has 14 amino acids. Trimming took 10 bases from V and 1 from J; bases not matched to a gene: 4. Germline V gene data show CDR1 as ENHRY and CDR2 as SYGVKD.

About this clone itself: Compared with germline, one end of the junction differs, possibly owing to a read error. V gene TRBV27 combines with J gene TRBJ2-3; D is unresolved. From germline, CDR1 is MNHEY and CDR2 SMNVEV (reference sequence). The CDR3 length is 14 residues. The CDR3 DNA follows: TGTGCCAGCAGTTTATTGCGTAGCACAGATGCGCAGTATTTT. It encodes CASSLLRSTDAQYF.

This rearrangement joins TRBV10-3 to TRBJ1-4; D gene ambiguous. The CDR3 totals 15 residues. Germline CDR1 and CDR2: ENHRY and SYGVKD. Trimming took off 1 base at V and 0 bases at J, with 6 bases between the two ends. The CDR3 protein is CAISEFTATNEKLFF. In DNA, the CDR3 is TGTGCCATCAGTGAGTTTACAGCAACTAATGAAAAACTGTTTTTT.

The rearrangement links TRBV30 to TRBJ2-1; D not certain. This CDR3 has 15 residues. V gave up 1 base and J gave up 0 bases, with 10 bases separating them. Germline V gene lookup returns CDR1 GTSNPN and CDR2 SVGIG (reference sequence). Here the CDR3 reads CAWSALLSSYNEQFF. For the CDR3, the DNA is TGTGCCTGGAGTGCCCTCCTGAGCTCCTACAATGAGCAGTTCTTC.